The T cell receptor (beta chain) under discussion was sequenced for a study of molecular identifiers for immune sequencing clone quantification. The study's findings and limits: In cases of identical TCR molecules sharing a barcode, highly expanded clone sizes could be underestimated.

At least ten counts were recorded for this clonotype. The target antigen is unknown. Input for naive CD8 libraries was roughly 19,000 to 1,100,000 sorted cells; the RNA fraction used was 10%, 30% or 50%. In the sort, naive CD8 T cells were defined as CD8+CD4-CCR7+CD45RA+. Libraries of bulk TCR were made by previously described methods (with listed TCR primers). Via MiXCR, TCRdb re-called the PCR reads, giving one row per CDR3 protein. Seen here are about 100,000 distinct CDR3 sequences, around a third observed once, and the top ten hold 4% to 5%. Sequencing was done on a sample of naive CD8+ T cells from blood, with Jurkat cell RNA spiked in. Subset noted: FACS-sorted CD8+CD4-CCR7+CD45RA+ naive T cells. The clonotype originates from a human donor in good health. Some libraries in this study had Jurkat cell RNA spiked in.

Here the CDR3 reads CASSPGQGSDTQYF. The CDR3 DNA follows: TGTGCCAGCAGTCCTGGACAGGGGTCAGATACGCAGTATTTT. The V and J genes are TRBV2 and TRBJ2-3, with 9 bases that match TRBD1. In germline, CDR1 is SNHLY, CDR2 FYNNEI. With V trimmed by 5 bases and J by 4 bases, 4 bases remained unmatched. The CDR3 runs 14 residues.